This T cell receptor beta chain is drawn from a study of cytomegalovirus exposure and HLA in healthy donors. Study-wide findings and caveats: Specific recognition of CMV antigens was confirmed in vitro for a few chains (all CMV-associated). It emerged from a later analysis that several of the most significant clusters appeared to be linked to common viral pathogens.

This PCR relied on a set of 60 Vbeta primers and 13 Jbeta primers. TCRdb's copy holds only in-frame clones and misses some; the assay was immunoSEQ multiplex PCR. The data show about 160,000 clones, about 80% seen once. Remarks on this clone: Its antigen remains unknown.

CDR1 is KGHSH, CDR2 LQKENI, per germline. The CDR3 runs to 16 residues. V was shortened by 2 bases and J by 0 bases, with 12 bases between the two germline ends. The J gene is TRBJ2-3, the V gene TRBV18, with D perhaps matching TRBD1 (6 bases). The sequencing input was PBMCs. The receptor comes from a man aged 25 to 45 in good health and CMV-seronegative. The CDR3 DNA sequence: TGTGCCAGCTCACCAGTCATACAGGGTAGCACAGATACGCAGTATTTT. Its translation is CASSPVIQGSTDTQYF.